This TCR beta chain was recovered during a study of shared clonotypes between healthy human individuals. Study-level information: Per donor, three plates held CD4 naive cells, three held CD4 memory, two held CD8 naive and one held CD8 memory.

All the donors were Caucasian adults who lived in Nashville, Tennessee. The data were produced by immunoSEQ multiplex PCR, yet TCRdb's version contains in-frame clones alone and is incomplete. The repertoire has more than 550,000 clones, roughly 72% of them found once; the top ten carry about 1.8%. CDR1 and CDR2 from the germline V gene are SGHTS and YDEGEE. V trimming: 4 bases; J trimming: 1 base; junction bases outside the gene matches: 5. The CDR3 has 15 amino acids. The chain has TRBV5-8 and TRBJ1-1; 9 positions match TRBD1. The clonotype comes from a woman aged 25-40 years in good health. Sequenced: memory CD4+ T cells sorted from blood. Subset noted: CD45RA-negative fraction. The CDR3 DNA sequence: TGTGCCAGCAGCGTCCGGGACAGGGAGAACACTGAAGCTTTCTTT. It yields the protein CASSVRDRENTEAFF.